The next 27 T cell receptor beta chains were all read from a single sample in a study of PD-L1 blockade in urothelial cancer. Generated by immunoSEQ multiplex PCR, the TCRdb table keeps only in-frame clones and is missing some. The repertoire holds roughly 130,000 clones, with approximately 84% as singletons. Sample time point: pretreatment peripheral blood. Specimen: PBMCs, collected around atezolizumab (anti-PD-L1) treatment. The receptors were gathered from a man in his fifties with urothelial cancer.

The chain recombines TRBV6-5 with TRBJ2-7, with 7 bases matching TRBD2. Trimming removed 6 bases from V and 0 bases from J; junction bases left unmatched: 8. The CDR3 spans 15 residues. The germline gives CDR1 MNHEY, CDR2 SVGAGI. The CDR3 nucleotides are TGTGCCAGCAGAAGAGCGGGGATGAGCTCCTACGAGCAGTACTTC. Residues: CASRRAGMSSYEQYF.

The chain links TRBV5-1 to TRBJ2-5, with TRBD1 matching over 9 bases. In germline, CDR1 is SGHRS, CDR2 YFSETQ. This CDR3 has 15 amino acids. With V trimmed by 4 bases and J by 10 bases, 14 bases remained unmatched. This CDR3 is CASSPRGQGERIQYF. CDR3 DNA sequence: TGCGCCAGCAGCCCTCGGGGACAGGGCGAACGGATCCAGTACTTC.

The chain has TRBV30 and TRBJ2-5, with 7 nucleotides matching TRBD2. The CDR3 runs to 14 residues. CDR1 is GTSNPN and CDR2 is SVGIG in the germline V gene (reference sequence). The V segment lost 3 bases and the J segment 1 base; nucleotides outside the gene matches: 5. CDR3 region: CAWSPGTTQETQYF. CDR3 nucleotides: TGTGCCTGGAGCCCGGGGACTACCCAAGAGACCCAGTACTTC.

This clone has just a few counts. This same CDR3 is encoded by further DNA sequences in the sample. The DNA of the CDR3 is TGTGCCAGCAGCTTAGCTCTCGGGGAGCTGTTTTTT. It is translated as CASSLALGELFF. The chain is built from TRBV11-1 and TRBJ2-2, with unresolved D. The CDR3 sequence is 12 residues long. V was cut by 0 bases and J by 7 bases, with 3 bases left in between. CDR1 SGHAT and CDR2 FQDESV come from the germline V gene (reference sequence).

The chain employs TRBV21-1 and TRBJ2-2; the table's D call of TRBD2 was not tested on the DNA. TRBV21-1 is listed as a pseudogene. The CDR3 runs 17 residues. The CDR3 region is CASSISERESNTGELFF. CDR3 sequence (DNA): TGTGCCAGCAGCATCTCAGAGAGGGAATCGAACACCGGGGAGCTGTTTTTT.

This clone was detected a few times. This chain links TRBV30 with TRBJ1-1; D may be TRBD1 (6 bases). Germline V gene sequence: CDR1 GTSNPN, CDR2 SVGIG (reference sequence). The germline V and J ends were trimmed by 2 bases and 4 bases, with 8 bases remaining between them. The CDR3 runs to 12 residues. DNA for the CDR3: TGTGCCTGGAGTACAGGGCTCACTGAAGCTTTCTTT. It yields the protein CAWSTGLTEAFF. Using reference TRBV30 and TRBJ1-1 for the parts outside the CDR3, the full variable domain is SQTIHQWPATLVQPVGSPLSLECTVEGTSNPNLYWYRQAAGRGLQLLFYSVGIGQISSEVPQNLSASRPQDRQFILSSKKLLLSDSGFYLCAWSTGLTEAFFGQGTRLTVV.

The chain links TRBV5-1 to TRBJ2-5; D uncertain. V shed 5 bases and J shed 3 bases, with 5 bases lying between them. Per germline, CDR1 SGHRS and CDR2 YFSETQ. The CDR3 runs 11 residues. Written as DNA, the CDR3 is TGCGCCAGCAGGGCCGAAGAGACCCAGTACTTC. The encoded protein is CASRAEETQYF.

The chain is built from TRBV28 and TRBJ1-1; perhaps TRBD1 as D (5 bases). Trimming removed 2 bases from V and 6 bases from J, with 13 bases in between. The germline V gene encodes CDR1 MDHEN and CDR2 SYDVKM. The CDR3 consists of 14 residues. CDR3 coding DNA: TGTGCCAGCAGTTTAATGGGGGGAAGTGCTGAAGCTTTCTTT. This translates into CASSLMGGSAEAFF.

This clone is a singleton in its sample. The chain links TRBV13 to TRBJ2-5; D might be TRBD2 (7 bases). This CDR3 is built from 15 residues. Trimming removed 5 bases at V and 0 bases at J, with 13 bases between. Germline assignment: CDR1 PRHDT and CDR2 FYEKMQ (reference sequence). CDR3 DNA sequence: TGTGCCAGCAGCCCCCGCGGGGGCTACCAAGAGACCCAGTACTTC. It codes for CASSPRGGYQETQYF.

V is TRBV4-2 and J is TRBJ2-7, with 9 bases fitting TRBD2. V shed 0 bases and J 4 bases; nucleotides not matched to a gene: 7. Germline values: CDR1 LGHNA, CDR2 YNFKEQ. CDR3 length equals 16 residues. DNA for the CDR3: TGTGCCAGCAGCCAAGACGGTGCGGGAGGGACATACGAGCAGTACTTC. It codes for CASSQDGAGGTYEQYF.

The chain carries TRBV28 and TRBJ1-2, with D possibly TRBD1 on 6 matching bases. V shed 1 base and J shed 6 bases, with 12 bases lying between them. Germline CDR1 MDHEN, CDR2 SYDVKM. The CDR3 has 14 amino acids. CDR3 sequence reads: CASSLFEQGNGYTF. CDR3 in DNA: TGTGCCAGCAGTTTATTCGAACAGGGTAATGGCTACACCTTC.

J is TRBJ2-1 and V is TRBV9, with D maybe TRBD2 (6 bases). There are 14 residues in the CDR3. Trimming removed 3 bases from V and 9 bases from J, with 16 bases in between. Germline CDR1 SGDLS, CDR2 YYNGEE. In DNA, the CDR3 is TGTGCCAGCAGCGGCCGGGACTCTGCACGTGAGCAGTTCTTC. Residues: CASSGRDSAREQFF. The variable domain in full, with the rest retrieved from reference TRBV9 and TRBJ2-1, is DSGVTQTPKHLITATGQRVTLRCSPRSGDLSVYWYQQSLDQGLQFLIQYYNGEERAKGNILERFSAQQFPDLHSELNLSSLELGDSALYFCASSGRDSAREQFFGPGTRLTVL.

The chain has TRBV7-2 and TRBJ2-7; TRBD2 matches 12 bases. CDR1 is SGHTA, CDR2 FQGNSA, per germline. Losses at the gene ends were 4 bases for V and 1 base for J; bases not matched to a gene: 5. The CDR3 extends over 16 amino acids. The CDR3 nucleotides read TGTGCCAGCAGCTCTAGCGGGGGGGTTCGGTCCTACGAGCAGTACTTC. Translation gives CASSSSGGVRSYEQYF.

CDR3 protein: CASSQERGRAPDTQYF. Written as DNA, the CDR3 is TGCGCCAGCAGCCAAGAACGCGGGAGGGCCCCAGATACGCAGTATTTT. This chain links TRBV4-1 with TRBJ2-3; TRBD2 matches at 9 bases. Germline CDR1 reads MGHRA; CDR2 reads YSYEKL. The CDR3 has 16 amino acids. J was trimmed by 4 bases and V by 0 bases; bases with no gene match: 5.

This chain joins TRBV13 and TRBJ2-1; D may be TRBD1 (5 bases). CDR3 length: 13 amino acids. The germline V and J ends were trimmed by 0 bases and 10 bases, with 10 bases remaining between them. Per germline, CDR1 PRHDT and CDR2 FYEKMQ (reference sequence). CDR3 amino acids: CASSLGEWGEQFF. DNA of the CDR3: TGTGCCAGCAGCTTAGGGGAGTGGGGCGAGCAGTTCTTC.

The rearrangement uses TRBV20-1 and TRBJ1-4; D call uncertain. Trimming removed 8 bases from V and 7 bases from J, with 11 bases in between. The CDR3 loop spans 11 amino acids. CDR1 is DFQATT and CDR2 is SNEGSKA in the germline V gene (reference sequence). The CDR3 sequence is CSTDLFEKLFF. The CDR3 DNA reads as TGCAGTACAGATCTTTTTGAAAAACTGTTTTTT.

In its sample, this clone was seen a few times. This chain links TRBV19 with TRBJ2-2; 7 nucleotides match TRBD2. The germline CDR1 and CDR2 sequences are LNHDA and SQIVND (reference sequence). The CDR3 is 14 amino acids. Trimming cost V 4 bases and J 7 bases; bases outside gene matches: 6. In DNA, the CDR3 is TGTGCCAGTAGTAACCCGGGGGGTGGCGGGGAGCTGTTTTTT. It is translated as CASSNPGGGGELFF.

This chain connects TRBV5-1 to TRBJ2-1, with 12 bases identical to TRBD1. This CDR3 contains 15 residues. Unmatched junction bases numbered 6, after V lost 4 bases and J lost 7 bases. Germline V gene lookup returns CDR1 SGHRS and CDR2 YFSETQ. The DNA of the CDR3 is TGCGCCAGCAGCAAGGGACAGGGGGCCCCTAATGAGCAGTTCTTC. Amino acids: CASSKGQGAPNEQFF.

The chain uses TRBV2 and TRBJ2-3; D unresolved. Germline V lookup: CDR1 SNHLY, CDR2 FYNNEI. The V end lost 5 bases, the J end lost 2 bases, and 5 bases lay between the germline ends. The CDR3 totals 12 residues. CDR3 region: CASSPVTDTQYF. CDR3 sequence (DNA): TGTGCCAGCAGTCCGGTCACAGATACGCAGTATTTT.

The chain has TRBV7-8 and TRBJ1-5, with TRBD1 matching over 9 bases. Trimming cost V 4 bases and J 4 bases; bases outside gene matches: 2. This CDR3 comprises 14 residues. CDR1 and CDR2 from the germline V gene are SGHVS and FQNEAQ. CDR3 in DNA: TGTGCCAGCAGCTCCGACAGGGGGAATCAGCCCCAGCATTTT. Translated: CASSSDRGNQPQHF.

The V gene is TRBV30, the J gene TRBJ1-6; D call uncertain. This CDR3 spans 13 amino acids. Germline CDR1 is GTSNPN and CDR2 is SVGIG (reference sequence). Trimming took 7 bases from V and 7 from J, leaving 14 bases between them. The CDR3: CAYAGQENSPLHF. The CDR3 nucleotides are TGTGCCTACGCGGGCCAGGAGAATTCACCCCTCCACTTT.

The gene calls are TRBV4-2 and TRBJ2-7, with TRBD1 matching 9 bases. Trimming cost V 3 bases and J 4 bases; bases outside gene matches: 4. Per the germline V gene, CDR1 is LGHNA and CDR2 is YNFKEQ. This CDR3 region has 14 residues. CDR3 in DNA: TGTGCCAGCAGCCAGGGGACAGGGCGGTACGAGCAGTACTTC. This sequence encodes CASSQGTGRYEQYF.

The chain uses TRBV30 and TRBJ2-5, with D unresolved. There are 15 residues in the CDR3. Trimming cost V 1 base and J 2 bases, with 14 bases left between them. The germline V gene encodes CDR1 GTSNPN and CDR2 SVGIG (reference sequence). CDR3 coding DNA: TGTGCCTGGAGTGCCCCTAAGGAGTCGCAAGAGACCCAGTACTTC. It encodes CAWSAPKESQETQYF.

The gene calls are TRBV5-1 and TRBJ2-7; 12 nucleotides match TRBD1. Unmatched junction bases numbered 6, after V lost 0 bases and J lost 5 bases. The CDR3 is 16 residues long. CDR1 SGHRS and CDR2 YFSETQ come from the germline V gene. The CDR3: CASSLAPGQGADEQYF. DNA for the CDR3: TGCGCCAGCAGCTTGGCCCCGGGACAGGGGGCCGACGAGCAGTACTTC.

The V and J genes are TRBV4-1 and TRBJ2-1; TRBD2 matches 10 bases. This CDR3 comprises 18 residues. Germline loops: CDR1 MGHRA, CDR2 YSYEKL. The V and J ends lost 1 base and 2 bases, in that order; junction bases with no gene match: 8. Here the CDR3 reads CASSQGLLAGSPYNEQFF. The CDR3 DNA is TGCGCCAGCAGCCAAGGCCTACTAGCGGGATCTCCCTACAATGAGCAGTTCTTC.

The J gene is TRBJ2-7, the V gene TRBV6-4, with TRBD2 matching over 12 bases. V was pared by 8 bases and J by 4 bases, with 6 bases of the junction left unmatched. Germline V CDR1 and CDR2: MRHNA, SNTAGT. This CDR3 has 14 residues. The CDR3 protein is CASPLGTSGYEQYF. The CDR3 nucleotides are TGTGCCAGCCCACTTGGGACTAGCGGGTACGAGCAGTACTTC.

The chain is built from TRBV27 and TRBJ2-5, with D maybe TRBD2 (6 bases). The CDR3 contains 16 residues. Germline CDR1 and CDR2: MNHEY and SMNVEV (reference sequence). V lost 3 bases and J 2 bases, leaving 16 bases between the germline ends. The CDR3 sequence is CASSFSRRLAQETQYF. The CDR3 bases are TGTGCCAGCAGTTTCTCACGTAGGCTAGCGCAAGAGACCCAGTACTTC.